Detailed here is one T cell receptor beta chain. Sequencing was performed with immunoSEQ multiplex PCR; in TCRdb, only in-frame clones are kept and a portion is missing. This sample has some 2.1 million clones; 95% occur once, and the top ten carry 0.13%. This sample stems from a study of shared clonotypes between healthy human individuals. V lost 6 bases and J lost 1; bases outside the gene matches: 6. There are 16 residues in the CDR3. Germline CDR1 and CDR2: WNHNN and SYGVQD (reference sequence). Sequencing was performed on naive CD4+ T cells sorted from blood. The subset is: CD45RA+ positively selected. The chain has TRBV10-1 and TRBJ2-5; 12 bases fit TRBD2. This clonotype originated in a man younger than 35 in good health. The CDR3 sequence: CASSLGLAGPQETQYF. CDR3 coding DNA: TGCGCCAGCAGCTTAGGACTAGCGGGGCCCCAAGAGACCCAGTACTTC.